The rows below give T cell receptor beta chains drawn from one sample of a study of regulatory T cells in long-lasting Graves disease. TCRdb reprocessed the multiplex PCR reads with MiXCR, giving one entry per CDR3 protein. The table shows approximately 490,000 distinct CDR3 sequences, with around 15% occurring only once. These data were also reused for a study on T cells in Graves' hyperthyroidism and ophthalmopathy.

The source was peripheral blood mononuclear cells (PBMCs), collected at new diagnosis, from a patient treated with antithyroid drugs. Receptors were obtained from a man aged 35-49 years with Graves disease. Each CDR3 is given with its conserved first and last residue. D genes are given only for firm matches. Only some rows state a clone size, as once, few, many or a class for expanded clones.

CDR3 length	V gene	clone size	D gene	J gene	CDR3 DNA	CDR3 protein
14	TRBV28	-	-	TRBJ2-3	TGTGCCAGCAGCGCCTACGGGACCCCCATCCCCCCCGAGTTT	CASSAYGTPIPPEF
17	TRBV7-3	many	TRBD1	TRBJ2-1	TGTGCCAGCAGCCCCGCCCACCGGGACAGGTTCTACAATGAGCAGTTCTTC	CASSPAHRDRFYNEQFF
15	TRBV6-4	-	TRBD1	TRBJ2-5	TGTGCCAGCAGTAAATTTGGGACAGAGCAAGAGACCCAGTACTTC	CASSKFGTEQETQYF
14	TRBV7-9	many	-	TRBJ2-3	TGTGCCAGCAGCCTACGGGAGATATCAGATACGCAGTATTTT	CASSLREISDTQYF
15	TRBV6-2/TRBV6-3	-	-	TRBJ1-5	TGTGCCAGCAGAAGACAGCGTAATAGCAATCAGCCCCAGCATTTT	CASRRQRNSNQPQHF
14	TRBV20-1	many	-	TRBJ2-3	TGCAGTGCGGCGGGCGGGGTGTCCACAGATACGCAGTATTTT	CSAAGGVSTDTQYF
13	TRBV6-1	-	TRBD1	TRBJ1-2	TGTGCCAGCAGCTTTACAGGGGGCGAAGGCTACACCTTC	CASSFTGGEGYTF
16	TRBV4-1	-	TRBD2	TRBJ2-7	TGCGCCAGCAGCCAACCCACTAGCGGGAGACACCACGAGCAGTACTTC	CASSQPTSGRHHEQYF
17	TRBV12-3/TRBV12-4	-	-	TRBJ2-2	TGTGCCAGCAGTGATGGCCTCAGGAAATTTGACACCGGGGAGCTGTTTTTT	CASSDGLRKFDTGELFF
12	TRBV20-1	many	TRBD1	TRBJ1-1	TGCAGTGCTAACAGGGGGCAAACTGAAGCTTTCTTT	CSANRGQTEAFF
12	TRBV5-1	many	-	TRBJ1-2	TGCGCCAGCAGCTTGGCCAGGGGAGGCTACACCTTC	CASSLARGGYTF
16	TRBV5-5	many	TRBD2	TRBJ2-1	TGTGCCAGCAGCTTGGCCGGGACGGGAGGGTCGTTGGAGCAGTTCTTC	CASSLAGTGGSLEQFF